This TCR beta chain was obtained from a study of beta chain features in type 1 diabetes. Across the study: All samples together contributed around 98,000,000 sorted cells for examination. General study points: Within each of all four CD4+ subsets, Type 1 diabetes patients had TCRB CDR3s that were moderately but significantly shorter.

Note on this clone: Its antigen is currently unknown.

Unmatched junction bases numbered 10, after V lost 6 bases and J lost 9 bases. Germline assignment: CDR1 SQVTM and CDR2 ANQGSEA. The CDR3 spans 12 residues. Reverse transcription of all isolated RNA meant that expressed TCRB transcripts were sequenced. TCRdb keeps only in-frame clones here, not all; method: immunoSEQ multiplex PCR. Among roughly 700,000 clones listed, under 15% were seen once. This chain connects TRBV29-1 to TRBJ2-5; the match to TRBD1 covers 7 bases. The sequenced material came from naive CD4+ T cells from blood. The receptor's source is a young man with type 1 diabetes. The CDR3 protein is CSVSKDRVAQYF. CDR3 in DNA: TGCAGCGTCAGCAAAGACAGGGTGGCCCAGTACTTC. Filled out from reference TRBV29-1 and TRBJ2-5, the complete variable domain reads SAVISQKPSRDICQRGTSLTIQCQVDSQVTMMFWYRQQPGQSLTLIATANQGSEATYESGFVIDKFPISRPNLTFSTLTVSNMSPEDSSIYLCSVSKDRVAQYFGPGTRLLVL.